Presented here are 18 T cell receptor beta chains from one specimen sequenced in a study of T-cell memory formation after mild COVID-19. Using its own MiXCR run on the 5' RACE reads, TCRdb lists one record per CDR3 protein. Of 210,000 or so distinct CDR3 sequences listed, about 10% are singletons. Sequencing was performed on PBMCs or a T cell subset sorted from them (not recorded which). These receptors were obtained from a young man who had mild COVID-19 (a few samples of this study predate the infection). Cell type and time point are not known.

In its sample, this clonotype was seen many times. The chain has TRBV9 and TRBJ2-7, with D perhaps given as TRBD1 or TRBD2 (5 bases each). The CDR3 is made up of 14 amino acids. Germline-derived CDR1 and CDR2 are SGDLS and YYNGEE. V lost 0 bases, J lost 7 bases, and 14 bases lay in between. DNA for the CDR3: TGTGCCAGCAGCGTAGAAGAGGGGCGAGTTGAGCAGTACTTC. Translation gives CASSVEEGRVEQYF.

The V and J genes are TRBV6-2 or TRBV6-3 and TRBJ2-3, with a possible D match to TRBD2 (6 bases). The CDR3 contains 11 residues. CDR1 MNHEY and CDR2 SVGEGT come from the germline V gene. Trimming shortened V by 6 bases and J by 10 bases, and 11 bases separated the two germline ends. As DNA, the CDR3 is TGTGCCAGCAGCGGGGGTGGTGCGCAGTATTTT. It codes for CASSGGGAQYF.

The genes are TRBV11-2 and TRBJ2-3; D may be TRBD2 (6 bases). The CDR3 sequence is 18 residues long. Germline CDR1 is SGHAT and CDR2 is FQNNGV. V was pared by 3 bases and J by 2 bases, with 21 bases between. The CDR3 nucleotides are TGTGCCAGCAGCTTCGCTGGTCCGAACATAGCGGCCACAGATACGCAGTATTTT. This sequence encodes CASSFAGPNIAATDTQYF.

The rearrangement uses TRBV7-2 and TRBJ1-1; D is uncertain. Germline CDR1 reads SGHTA; CDR2 reads FQGNSA. V lost 1 base to trimming and J lost 1 base, with 7 bases between them. This CDR3 is built from 14 residues. The DNA of the CDR3 is TGTGCCAGCAGCTTAGTGCCTAAGAACACTGAAGCTTTCTTT. Its protein product is CASSLVPKNTEAFF.

This clonotype has more than one count but fewer than ten. The chain links TRBV7-6 to TRBJ2-2, with D tentatively TRBD2 (6 bases). Between the trimmed V and J ends, which lost 4 bases and 2 bases, there was a span of 14 bases. The germline V gene encodes CDR1 SGHVS and CDR2 FNYEAQ. This CDR3 is 16 amino acids long. As DNA, the CDR3 is TGTGCCAGCAGCTCTACGGGGACTGATAACACCGGGGAGCTGTTTTTT. It codes for CASSSTGTDNTGELFF.

This rearrangement joins TRBV20-1 to TRBJ2-1; a weak D match, TRBD1 (6 bases). Germline V gene sequence: CDR1 DFQATT, CDR2 SNEGSKA (reference sequence). V was pared by 3 bases and J by 3 bases, with 18 bases between. CDR3 length equals 16 residues. The CDR3 DNA is TGCAGTGCTAGTGGGGCTGGGGGCGTCAGCTACAATGAGCAGTTCTTC. Translating gives CSASGAGGVSYNEQFF.

V usage is TRBV7-9 and J usage is TRBJ1-1; TRBD1 is a possible D gene (6 bases). Germline loops: CDR1 SEHNR, CDR2 FQNEAQ (reference sequence). The CDR3 spans 14 residues. Trimming took 5 bases from V and 4 from J, leaving 14 bases between them. In nucleotides, the CDR3 is TGTGCCAGCAGCCCCCCGGGGGCCGCCACTGAAGCTTTCTTT. It translates to CASSPPGAATEAFF.

The chain links TRBV12-3 or TRBV12-4 to TRBJ2-3, with 8 bases lining up with TRBD2. V was clipped by 5 bases and J by 2 bases; unmatched bases: 18. This CDR3 region has 19 residues. Written as DNA, the CDR3 is TGTGCCAGCAGTCCCCTTTTCGGTGGAGCGGGGGCCTACACAGATACGCAGTATTTT. It encodes CASSPLFGGAGAYTDTQYF.

The chain is built from TRBV5-1 and TRBJ1-4, with D maybe TRBD1 (6 bases). The CDR3 totals 16 residues. Germline lookup yields CDR1 SGHRS and CDR2 YFSETQ. Trimming shortened V by 0 bases and J by 6 bases, and 15 bases separated the two germline ends. The CDR3 region has the DNA TGCGCCAGCAGCTTGGGGCCGGGAGGGGGTGATGAAAAACTGTTTTTT. It codes for CASSLGPGGGDEKLFF.

The J gene is TRBJ2-4, the V gene TRBV20-1; D is ambiguous. The length of the CDR3 is 16 residues. Germline V gene sequence: CDR1 DFQATT, CDR2 SNEGSKA (reference sequence). V dropped 5 bases and J dropped 0 bases, with 17 bases sitting between them. The CDR3 DNA reads as TGCAGTGCTCCAGCCGGGCAGGCGGTAGCCAAAAACATTCAGTACTTC. Translating it yields CSAPAGQAVAKNIQYF.

CDR3 sequence: CASSPLVSGELFF. Here the CDR3 DNA reads TGTGCCAGCAGCCCTTTGGTTTCCGGGGAGCTGTTTTTT. The rearrangement joins TRBV5-6 to TRBJ2-2, with D hard to call. Germline CDR1 SGHDT, CDR2 YYEEEE. The CDR3 has 13 residues. V lost 4 bases to trimming and J lost 6 bases, with 10 bases between them.

CDR3 sequence: CASSYARGKGYF. CDR3 DNA sequence: TGTGCCAGCAGCTACGCGCGGGGGAAGGGGTACTTC. The rearrangement uses TRBV7-2 and TRBJ2-4; 7 nucleotides match TRBD2. Per germline, CDR1 SGHTA and CDR2 FQGNSA. The V segment lost 4 bases and the J segment 15 bases; nucleotides outside the gene matches: 9. The CDR3 loop spans 12 amino acids.

J is TRBJ2-2 and V is TRBV10-3; no clear D gene. V shed 8 bases and J shed 1 base, with 11 bases lying between them. Germline V lookup: CDR1 ENHRY, CDR2 SYGVKD. This CDR3 has 14 residues. The DNA of the CDR3 is TGTGCCATCTCGGGCAGTAGGAACACCGGGGAGCTGTTTTTT. It encodes CAISGSRNTGELFF.

The chain recombines TRBV6-2 or TRBV6-3 with TRBJ2-1, with D possibly being TRBD2 (5 bases). Deletions cut 2 bases from V and 5 bases from J, with 7 bases between. The germline CDR1 and CDR2 sequences are MNHEY and SVGEGT. There are 13 residues in the CDR3. CDR3 region: CASSYLADNEQFF. Written as DNA, the CDR3 is TGTGCCAGCAGTTACCTAGCCGACAATGAGCAGTTCTTC.

V and J are TRBV7-2 and TRBJ2-4; no definite D call. The V and J ends lost 2 bases and 8 bases respectively, with 7 bases between them. The CDR3 is 12 residues long. The germline V gene encodes CDR1 SGHTA and CDR2 FQGNSA. CDR3 region: CASSLSRDIQYF. CDR3 DNA sequence: TGTGCCAGCAGCTTAAGCCGGGACATTCAGTACTTC.

The chain links TRBV20-1 to TRBJ1-2; 9 bases agree with TRBD1. The CDR3 covers 17 residues. V shed 6 bases, J shed 4 bases, and the junction held 18 bases outside the gene matches. Germline CDR1 is DFQATT and CDR2 is SNEGSKA (reference sequence). This CDR3 is CSARYVGQGSRGYGYTF. The CDR3 nucleotides read TGCAGTGCCCGATATGTGGGACAGGGAAGTAGGGGCTATGGCTACACCTTC.

V is TRBV19 and J is TRBJ2-5; possibly TRBD2 for D (6 bases). The CDR3 consists of 14 residues. Trimming left V 1 base short and J 5 bases short, with 11 bases between. The V gene's germline CDR1 is LNHDA and CDR2 SQIVND (reference sequence). CDR3: CASSIGGAAETQYF. The CDR3 region has the DNA TGTGCCAGTAGTATAGGCGGGGCGGCGGAGACCCAGTACTTC.

This chain joins TRBV15 and TRBJ1-3; D gene unclear. V was shortened by 0 bases and J by 4 bases, with 7 bases between the two germline ends. This CDR3 has 14 residues. From germline, CDR1 is LNHNV and CDR2 YYDKDF (reference sequence). The CDR3, as DNA: TGTGCCACCAGCAGAGATTTGGGGGGAAACACCATATATTTT. Translated, it gives CATSRDLGGNTIYF.